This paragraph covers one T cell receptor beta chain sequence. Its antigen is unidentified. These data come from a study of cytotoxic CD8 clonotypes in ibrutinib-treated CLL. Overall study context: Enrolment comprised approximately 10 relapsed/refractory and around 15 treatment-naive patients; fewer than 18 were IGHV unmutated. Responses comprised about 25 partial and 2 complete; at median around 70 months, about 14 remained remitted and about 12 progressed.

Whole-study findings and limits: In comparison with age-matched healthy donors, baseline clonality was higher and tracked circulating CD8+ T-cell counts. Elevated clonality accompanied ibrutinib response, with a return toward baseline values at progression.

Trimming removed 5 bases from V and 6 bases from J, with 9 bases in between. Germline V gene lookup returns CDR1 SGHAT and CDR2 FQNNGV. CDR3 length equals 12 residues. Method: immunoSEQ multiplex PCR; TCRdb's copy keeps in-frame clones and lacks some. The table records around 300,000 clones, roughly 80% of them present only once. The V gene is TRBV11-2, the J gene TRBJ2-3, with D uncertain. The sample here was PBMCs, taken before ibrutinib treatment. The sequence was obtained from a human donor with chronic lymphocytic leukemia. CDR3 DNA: TGTGCCAGCAGCCTGATGGGGGATACGCAGTATTTT. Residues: CASSLMGDTQYF.